Below, 27 T cell receptor beta chains from the same sample are listed, as sequenced in a study of T cell changes during pregnancy in multiple sclerosis. Using immunoSEQ multiplex PCR, the repertoire was profiled, and TCRdb retains in-frame clones only, with some absent. The table has roughly 80,000 clones, under 95% seen once; the top ten hold more than 1.4%. Specimen: peripheral blood, collected before pregnancy. All receptors come from a female donor with multiple sclerosis, enrolled in a pregnancy study.

The genes are TRBV29-1 and TRBJ2-1; TRBD2 is a possible D gene (5 bases). The CDR3 has 13 amino acids. V dropped 4 bases and J dropped 3 bases, with 10 bases sitting between them. CDR1 SQVTM and CDR2 ANQGSEA come from the germline V gene. The CDR3 spells CSVADGGYNEQFF. The CDR3 bases are TGCAGCGTTGCTGACGGAGGCTACAATGAGCAGTTCTTC.

The rearrangement joins TRBV6-1 to TRBJ1-2; D is unresolved. V lost 3 bases to trimming and J lost 2 bases, with 7 bases between them. The CDR3 has 13 amino acids. CDR1 is MNHNS and CDR2 is SASEGT in the germline V gene. CDR3 loop: CASSDTRNYGYTF. CDR3 nucleotides: TGTGCCAGCAGTGACACCAGAAACTATGGCTACACCTTC.

The J gene is TRBJ2-5, the V gene TRBV5-1; the match to TRBD2 covers 11 bases. The V segment lost 2 bases and the J segment 5 bases; nucleotides outside the gene matches: 5. CDR1 is SGHRS and CDR2 is YFSETQ in the germline V gene. The CDR3 has 15 residues. The CDR3: CASSFSGGVAETQYF. CDR3 DNA: TGCGCCAGCAGCTTTAGCGGGGGGGTAGCCGAGACCCAGTACTTC. The full variable domain, its missing parts supplied by reference TRBV5-1 and TRBJ2-5, is KAGVTQTPRYLIKTRGQQVTLSCSPISGHRSVSWYQQTPGQGLQFLFEYFSETQRNKGNFPGRFSGRQFSNSRSEMNVSTLELGDSALYLCASSFSGGVAETQYFGPGTRLLVL.

V and J are TRBV27 and TRBJ2-2, with 7 bases fitting TRBD1. Trimming cost V 2 bases and J 2 bases; bases outside gene matches: 5. The CDR3 contains 16 residues. Germline CDR1 and CDR2: MNHEY and SMNVEV (reference sequence). The DNA of the CDR3 is TGTGCCAGCAGTTTACTAGGGGGCCGCAACACCGGGGAGCTGTTTTTT. It is translated as CASSLLGGRNTGELFF.

This clone was seen just once. The chain links TRBV19 to TRBJ1-1; no definite D call. V was clipped by 10 bases and J by 0 bases, with 12 bases between them. The CDR3 runs 13 residues. Germline CDR1 is LNHDA and CDR2 is SQIVND (reference sequence). The CDR3 DNA follows: TGTGCCAAACATAGAGGAATGAACACTGAAGCTTTCTTT. Its protein product is CAKHRGMNTEAFF.

This chain connects TRBV9 to TRBJ1-3, with D perhaps TRBD1 (5 bases). Germline V gene data show CDR1 as SGDLS and CDR2 as YYNGEE. The V end was cut by 2 bases, the J end by 0 bases, with 12 bases between. The CDR3 has 16 amino acids. CDR3 residues: CASSVGGLYSGNTIYF. As DNA, the CDR3 is TGTGCCAGCAGCGTGGGGGGTCTTTACTCTGGAAACACCATATATTTT.

This rearrangement joins TRBV7-9 to TRBJ1-2, with D uncertain. The CDR3 has 15 residues. CDR1 SEHNR and CDR2 FQNEAQ come from the germline V gene (reference sequence). Trimming removed 0 bases from V and 2 bases from J, with 10 bases in between. This chain's CDR3 is CASSLAEGENYGYTF. The CDR3 bases are TGTGCCAGCAGCTTAGCGGAGGGCGAAAACTATGGCTACACCTTC. The whole variable domain, remainder taken from reference TRBV7-9 and TRBJ1-2, is DTGVSQNPRHKITKRGQNVTFRCDPISEHNRLYWYRQTLGQGPEFLTYFQNEAQLEKSRLLSDRFSAERPKGSFSTLEIQRTEQGDSAMYLCASSLAEGENYGYTFGSGTRLTVV.

V is TRBV2 and J is TRBJ1-6; D unresolved. This CDR3 contains 14 residues. The germline gives CDR1 SNHLY, CDR2 FYNNEI. Deletions cut 8 bases from V and 8 bases from J, with 16 bases between. The CDR3 reads CASHYLPLDSPLHF. The CDR3 nucleotides read TGTGCCAGCCACTACTTACCCCTAGATTCACCCCTCCACTTT. The full variable domain, with the rest looked up from reference TRBV2 and TRBJ1-6, is EPEVTQTPSHQVTQMGQEVILRCVPISNHLYFYWYRQILGQKVEFLVSFYNNEISEKSEIFDDQFSVERPDGSNFTLKIRSTKLEDSAMYFCASHYLPLDSPLHFGNGTRLTVT.

The J gene is TRBJ1-2, the V gene TRBV19; D not certain. V was shortened by 5 bases and J by 4 bases, with 8 bases between the two germline ends. The CDR3 sequence is 12 residues long. The germline V gene has CDR1 LNHDA and CDR2 SQIVND (reference sequence). As DNA, the CDR3 is TGTGCCAGTAGTCCGGGAGGCTATGGCTACACCTTC. Its protein is CASSPGGYGYTF.

The rearrangement links TRBV4-1 to TRBJ2-7; no clear D gene. CDR1 and CDR2 (germline): MGHRA, YSYEKL. The CDR3 covers 14 residues. V was trimmed by 4 bases and J by 3 bases, leaving 13 bases between them. Written as DNA, the CDR3 is TGCGCCAGCAGCCCTATTGGCGGAAACTACGAGCAGTACTTC. Amino acids: CASSPIGGNYEQYF.

The gene calls are TRBV4-1 and TRBJ1-2; D ambiguous. CDR1 is MGHRA and CDR2 is YSYEKL in the germline V gene. The CDR3 length is 12 residues. V was pared by 2 bases and J by 7 bases, with 8 bases between. The CDR3 bases are TGCGCCAGCAGCCAATCCGAGGGTGGCTACACCTTC. Translating it yields CASSQSEGGYTF.

CDR3 DNA sequence: TGTGCTAGTGGTTTGGGGGGGGTCCCCTATGGCTACACCTTC. It is translated as CASGLGGVPYGYTF. This chain links TRBV12-5 with TRBJ1-2; possibly TRBD1 for D (5 bases). Trimming took 1 base from V and 4 from J, leaving 10 bases between them. This CDR3 has 14 residues. Germline loops: CDR1 LGHNT, CDR2 FRNRAP.

In nucleotides, the CDR3 is TGCGCCAGCAGCCCGGTTGCGGGGCGGAGGGGTGAAAAACTGTTTTTT. Amino acids: CASSPVAGRRGEKLFF. The rearrangement uses TRBV5-1 and TRBJ1-4; D perhaps matches TRBD1 (5 bases). Per the germline V gene, CDR1 is SGHRS and CDR2 is YFSETQ. CDR3 length: 16 residues. V was pared by 4 bases and J by 7 bases, with 20 bases between.

This clone appeared a single time. The chain links TRBV19 to TRBJ1-2; D possibly corresponds to TRBD1 (6 bases). Trimming removed 6 bases at V and 4 bases at J, with 18 bases between. Germline CDR1 reads LNHDA; CDR2 reads SQIVND (reference sequence). CDR3 size: 15 residues. CDR3 bases: TGTGCCAGTAGGACCCGGGACATTACCGCCTATGGCTACACCTTC. Amino acids: CASRTRDITAYGYTF.

V gene TRBV2 combines with J gene TRBJ1-2; 7 bases are a match to TRBD1. This CDR3 region has 13 residues. V gave up 4 bases and J gave up 7 bases; unmatched junction bases: 6. The germline V gene has CDR1 SNHLY and CDR2 FYNNEI. The CDR3 nucleotides read TGTGCCAGCAGTGCCTGGACAGGACTTGGCTACACCTTC. Its protein is CASSAWTGLGYTF.

This chain links TRBV6-1 with TRBJ2-5, with D hard to call. The V end lost 2 bases, the J end lost 4 bases, and 11 bases lay between the germline ends. Germline V CDR1 and CDR2: MNHNS, SASEGT. The CDR3 is made up of 14 amino acids. CDR3 bases: TGTGCCAGCAGTGAAAGCTGGGCTGGAGAGACCCAGTACTTC. It specifies CASSESWAGETQYF.

This chain connects TRBV4-1 to TRBJ1-2; D unclear. In germline, CDR1 is MGHRA, CDR2 YSYEKL. CDR3 length equals 17 residues. Deletions cut 1 base from V and 3 bases from J, with 18 bases between. The CDR3, as DNA: TGCGCCAGCAGCCAAGCCGTCCCGCGGGGAAGGGACTATGGCTACACCTTC. It translates to CASSQAVPRGRDYGYTF.

This clone was observed a few times. CDR3 loop: CSSGQGTEAFF. CDR3 DNA sequence: TGCAGCAGTGGACAGGGGACTGAAGCTTTCTTT. The chain joins TRBV29-1 to TRBJ1-1; TRBD1 agrees at 9 bases. In germline, CDR1 is SQVTM, CDR2 ANQGSEA. The CDR3 consists of 11 residues. The ends lost 8 bases at V and 5 bases at J; junction bases unmatched: 3.

The CDR3 loop reads CASSSASGGVDLGDEQFF. The CDR3 DNA reads TGCGCCAGCAGCTCTGCTAGCGGGGGGGTAGACCTTGGAGATGAGCAGTTCTTC. The chain uses TRBV5-1 and TRBJ2-1; 12 positions agree with TRBD2. The CDR3 is made up of 18 amino acids. Trimming took 3 bases from V and 8 from J; bases not matched to a gene: 15. Per germline, CDR1 SGHRS and CDR2 YFSETQ. The full variable domain, rest sourced from reference TRBV5-1 and TRBJ2-1, is KAGVTQTPRYLIKTRGQQVTLSCSPISGHRSVSWYQQTPGQGLQFLFEYFSETQRNKGNFPGRFSGRQFSNSRSEMNVSTLELGDSALYLCASSSASGGVDLGDEQFFGPGTRLTVL.

This rearrangement joins TRBV11-2 to TRBJ1-2, with 9 bases that match TRBD1. The CDR3 loop spans 15 amino acids. Germline values: CDR1 SGHAT, CDR2 FQNNGV. Unmatched junction bases numbered 9, after V lost 4 bases and J lost 6 bases. DNA for the CDR3: TGTGCCAGCAGCTCCCTCGGACAGGGGTTAAATGGCTACACCTTC. This encodes CASSSLGQGLNGYTF.

The genes are TRBV9 and TRBJ2-7; TRBD2 aligns across 10 bases. CDR1 and CDR2 from the germline V gene are SGDLS and YYNGEE. This CDR3 is built from 14 residues. After removal of 0 bases from V and 3 bases from J, the junction contained 0 bases not matched to a gene. The CDR3 nucleotides read TGTGCCAGCAGCGTAGCTAGCGGGGGCTACGAGCAGTACTTC. It specifies CASSVASGGYEQYF.

The rearrangement links TRBV29-1 to TRBJ1-5, with 8 bases matching TRBD1. Trimming took 3 bases from V and 6 from J; bases not matched to a gene: 4. The CDR3 extends over 13 amino acids. Per the germline V gene, CDR1 is SQVTM and CDR2 is ANQGSEA. This CDR3 is CSVEQGAGQPQHF. The CDR3 DNA sequence: TGCAGCGTTGAGCAGGGGGCAGGTCAGCCCCAGCATTTT.

The rearrangement uses TRBV5-5 and TRBJ1-5, with TRBD1 identical over 9 bases. CDR3 length: 14 residues. The germline CDR1 and CDR2 sequences are SGHKS and YYEKEE (reference sequence). The junction had 0 bases not matched to a gene; V was cut back by 3 bases and J by 2 bases. DNA of the CDR3: TGTGCCAGCAGCTGGGACAGGGGCAATCAGCCCCAGCATTTT. Protein sequence: CASSWDRGNQPQHF.

V and J are TRBV4-1 and TRBJ1-4, with a weak D call TRBD1 (5 bases). CDR3 size: 14 residues. CDR1 is MGHRA and CDR2 is YSYEKL in the germline V gene. The V and J ends lost 6 bases and 7 bases respectively, with 15 bases between them. The CDR3 bases are TGCGCCAGCAGAACGCCGGGTCAGGGTGAAAAACTGTTTTTT. The encoded protein is CASRTPGQGEKLFF.

The chain carries TRBV19 and TRBJ2-3; D is unclear. Germline-derived CDR1 and CDR2 are LNHDA and SQIVND (reference sequence). The CDR3 extends over 14 amino acids. Trimming took off 4 bases at V and 3 bases at J, with 11 bases between the two ends. The CDR3 DNA sequence: TGTGCCAGTAGTAACTACCTACTGACAGATACGCAGTATTTT. As protein: CASSNYLLTDTQYF.

The chain joins TRBV7-8 to TRBJ1-4; D remains unclear. The CDR3 is 14 amino acids. Germline lookup yields CDR1 SGHVS and CDR2 FQNEAQ. Trimming removed 1 base from V and 11 bases from J, with 14 bases in between. The CDR3 DNA reads as TGTGCCAGCAGCTTAGACCACCGGGGAGGGAAACTGTTTTTT. It encodes CASSLDHRGGKLFF.

J is TRBJ2-4 and V is TRBV11-2; 8 nucleotides align to TRBD1. This CDR3 spans 14 amino acids. Trimming cost V 4 bases and J 7 bases; bases outside gene matches: 6. Per germline, CDR1 SGHAT and CDR2 FQNNGV. The CDR3 loop is CASSSRDRTNIQYF. The CDR3 DNA sequence: TGTGCCAGCAGCTCCCGGGACAGGACTAACATTCAGTACTTC.